The 17 T cell receptor beta chains listed next were all sequenced from one sample in a study of shared clonotypes between healthy human individuals (dated by TCRdb to 2018 to 2021). Libraries were prepared through the immunoSEQ multiplex PCR assay. The source is immuneACCESS, and TCRdb retained only in-frame sequences with V and J called. Part of the clones is not carried over; for the studies checked, unresolved V genes explain less than half of this, and the remainder is unexplained. For this sample the table gives 2 million to 2.5 million clones, of which 85% to 95% were detected only once. The ten largest account for over 1.5% of the sample. For the CD8 naive samples, CD45RO-negative cells were positively selected for CCR7, yielding a CD45RA+CCR7+ population from which TemRA cells were excluded. Sequences were obtained from naive CD8+ T cells from PBMCs. The sample's cell subset or site, from its label and the paper: CD45RA+CCR7+. These receptors came from a man aged 18 to 30 in good health. Some clones in this sample may be carry-over from other donors' samples.

The chain couples TRBV27 to TRBJ2-1, with a possible D match to TRBD2 (6 bases). The CDR3 contains 15 residues. Trimming shortened V by 0 bases and J by 12 bases, and 18 bases separated the two germline ends. Germline V gene data show CDR1 as MNHEY and CDR2 as SMNVEV (reference sequence). DNA of the CDR3: TGTGCCAGCAGTTTATCGGGCTATAGGAGGGCGTCGCAGTTCTTC. Amino acids: CASSLSGYRRASQFF.

The chain combines TRBV5-1 with TRBJ2-7; the D gene is possibly TRBD2 (6 bases). Per the germline V gene, CDR1 is SGHRS and CDR2 is YFSETQ. The CDR3 has 15 residues. The V end was cut by 0 bases, the J end by 3 bases, with 13 bases between. The CDR3 here is CASSLALAANYEQYF. In nucleotides, the CDR3 is TGCGCCAGCAGCTTGGCCTTAGCGGCCAACTACGAGCAGTACTTC.

The table lists this clone with a count of one. V and J are TRBV2 and TRBJ2-7; 8 bases match TRBD2. Germline V gene data show CDR1 as SNHLY and CDR2 as FYNNEI. Trimming removed 6 bases from V and 4 bases from J; junction bases left unmatched: 14. The CDR3 runs to 16 residues. CDR3 nucleotides: TGTGCCAGCAGCCGACGGGAGGGCGGAGGAGCATACGAGCAGTACTTC. Translation gives CASSRREGGGAYEQYF.

The chain links TRBV10-3 to TRBJ1-1; possibly TRBD1 for D (6 bases). This CDR3 has 14 residues. CDR1 is ENHRY and CDR2 is SYGVKD in the germline V gene. CDR3 residues: CAAIAQGPNTEAFF. CDR3 in DNA: TGTGCTGCAATCGCGCAGGGGCCGAACACTGAAGCTTTCTTT.

This clone was recorded once. The chain is built from TRBV27 and TRBJ1-2; a possible D gene is TRBD1 (5 bases). With 0 bases removed from V and 3 bases from J, the gap between germline ends came to 11 bases. This CDR3 contains 15 residues. Germline V gene data show CDR1 as MNHEY and CDR2 as SMNVEV (reference sequence). The CDR3 DNA follows: TGTGCCAGCAGTTTATCGCAATTGGGGCACTATGGCTACACCTTC. Encoded protein: CASSLSQLGHYGYTF.

This clone turned up a few times. The V call is TRBV4-2, the J call TRBJ1-4, with D possibly matching TRBD1 (5 bases). The CDR3 length is 18 residues. Germline assignment: CDR1 LGHNA and CDR2 YNFKEQ. The V gene lost 2 bases and the J gene lost 8 bases, with 24 bases spanning the gap. The DNA of the CDR3 is TGTGCCAGCAGCCAACCCCAATTCCCGGCAGGGAGTGGAGAAAAACTGTTTTTT. Amino acids: CASSQPQFPAGSGEKLFF.

This clone was detected a few times. This chain joins TRBV14 and TRBJ1-4; D call uncertain. V lost 1 base to trimming and J lost 8 bases, with 14 bases between them. CDR1 is SGHDN, CDR2 FVKESK, per germline. The CDR3 runs 15 residues. CDR3 sequence (DNA): TGTGCCAGCAGCCAAGTGGCAACACTAGGAGAAAAACTGTTTTTT. This encodes CASSQVATLGEKLFF.

The rearrangement uses TRBV7-9 and TRBJ1-1; no reliable D call. The CDR3 runs 14 residues. Germline V CDR1 and CDR2: SEHNR, FQNEAQ (reference sequence). Trimming left V 6 bases short and J 0 bases short, with 11 bases between. The CDR3 region is CASRPLGLNTEAFF. DNA for the CDR3: TGTGCCAGCAGGCCCCTTGGGTTGAACACTGAAGCTTTCTTT. The full variable domain, rest sourced from reference TRBV7-9 and TRBJ1-1, is DTGVSQNPRHKITKRGQNVTFRCDPISEHNRLYWYRQTLGQGPEFLTYFQNEAQLEKSRLLSDRFSAERPKGSFSTLEIQRTEQGDSAMYLCASRPLGLNTEAFFGQGTRLTVV.

CDR3 nucleotide sequence: TGCAGCGTGAGAGCGGGGAACTCCTACGAGCAGTACTTC. Amino acid sequence: CSVRAGNSYEQYF. The rearrangement joins TRBV29-1 to TRBJ2-5; 7 nucleotides match TRBD2. With the DNA end fitting TRBJ2-7 better, the J assignment may be wrong. Germline loops: CDR1 SQVTM, CDR2 ANQGSEA. This CDR3 is built from 13 residues.

This clone was found once. The same CDR3 arises from other DNA sequences in this sample as well. The chain employs TRBV27 and TRBJ1-2; possibly TRBD1 for D (5 bases). Germline-derived CDR1 and CDR2 are MNHEY and SMNVEV (reference sequence). CDR3 length: 13 residues. The V end was cut by 6 bases, the J end by 2 bases, with 10 bases between. The CDR3 DNA is TGTGCCAGCAGGGAGACAGTCAACTATGGCTACACCTTC. Translating it yields CASRETVNYGYTF.

The J gene is TRBJ2-7, the V gene TRBV27; the match to TRBD2 covers 8 bases. The CDR3 has 14 residues. V lost 5 bases to trimming and J lost 5 bases; unmatched junction nucleotides: 8. Looked up from germline, CDR1 is MNHEY and CDR2 is SMNVEV (reference sequence). CDR3 nucleotides: TGTGCCAGCAGTCAGAGCCCGGGGGGGCACGAGCAGTACTTC. This codes for CASSQSPGGHEQYF.

This chain joins TRBV5-6 and TRBJ2-2; D unresolved. Trimming took 0 bases from V and 3 from J, leaving 18 bases between them. Germline V lookup: CDR1 SGHDT, CDR2 YYEEEE. The CDR3 is 18 residues long. CDR3 DNA sequence: TGTGCCAGCAGCTTGGAATTCGGCGCGGCCAGCGACACCGGGGAGCTGTTTTTT. This gives the protein CASSLEFGAASDTGELFF.

The chain links TRBV29-1 to TRBJ2-5, with D unresolved. This CDR3 is built from 13 residues. The V and J ends lost 3 bases and 2 bases respectively, with 10 bases between them. CDR1 and CDR2 from the germline V gene are SQVTM and ANQGSEA. The CDR3 region has the DNA TGCAGCGTTGAGGGTCCCTATCAAGAGACCCAGTACTTC. Its protein is CSVEGPYQETQYF.

Notes on this clone: Other DNA sequences in this sample translate to the same CDR3. The chain is built from TRBV7-9 and TRBJ2-7; no clear D. CDR3 length: 14 amino acids. From germline, CDR1 is SEHNR and CDR2 FQNEAQ (reference sequence). Trimming removed 1 base at V and 0 bases at J, with 7 bases between. The CDR3 protein is CASSLGGTSYEQYF. The CDR3 region has the DNA TGTGCCAGCAGCTTAGGCGGCACCTCCTACGAGCAGTACTTC.

The CDR3 reads CASSPGQGNYGYTF. CDR3 sequence (DNA): TGTGCCAGCAGCCCCGGACAGGGCAACTATGGCTACACCTTC. V is TRBV11-2 and J is TRBJ1-2, with 8 positions matching TRBD1. The V gene's germline CDR1 is SGHAT and CDR2 FQNNGV. V shed 5 bases and J 2 bases; nucleotides not matched to a gene: 4. This CDR3 contains 14 residues. Variable domain in full (rest from reference TRBV11-2 and TRBJ1-2): EAGVAQSPRYKIIEKRQSVAFWCNPISGHATLYWYQQILGQGPKLLIQFQNNGVVDDSQLPKDRFSAERLKGVDSTLKIQPAKLEDSAVYLCASSPGQGNYGYTFGSGTRLTVV.

The V call is TRBV4-1, the J call TRBJ2-4, with D hard to call. This CDR3 is built from 14 residues. Germline loops: CDR1 MGHRA, CDR2 YSYEKL. The V end lost 1 base, the J end lost 6 bases, and 10 bases lay between the germline ends. The DNA for the CDR3 is TGCGCCAGCAGCCAAGTCGGCAGGCTAAACATTCAGTACTTC. Its translation: CASSQVGRLNIQYF.

This clone was detected once. The CDR3 region has the DNA TGCGCCAGCAGTTACGGCGGGGTAGCGGGATCATACAATGAGCAGTTCTTC. Amino acid sequence: CASSYGGVAGSYNEQFF. V gene TRBV5-1 combines with J gene TRBJ2-1, with 8 positions matching TRBD2. This CDR3 region has 17 residues. CDR1 is SGHRS and CDR2 is YFSETQ in the germline V gene. V trimming: 5 bases; J trimming: 4 bases; junction bases outside the gene matches: 14.